Following are 26 T cell receptor beta chains from one sample sequenced in a study of cytomegalovirus exposure and HLA in healthy donors. The PCR had 60 Vbeta and 13 Jbeta primers. Here immunoSEQ multiplex PCR was the method, and the copy in TCRdb shows in-frame clones only, minus some. The sample table sets out just over 200,000 clones. Sequenced material: PBMCs. These receptors came from a girl aged 2 to 10 in good health and CMV-seropositive.

The V call is TRBV9, the J call TRBJ2-3; 8 bases are shared with TRBD2. There are 16 residues in the CDR3. Germline assignment: CDR1 SGDLS and CDR2 YYNGEE. The trim removed 4 bases at V and 8 bases at J, leaving 15 bases unmatched. The CDR3 protein is CASSPRSGVLGATQYF. The CDR3 bases are TGTGCCAGCAGCCCCCGTAGCGGGGTCCTCGGTGCTACGCAGTATTTT.

The chain combines TRBV6-1 with TRBJ1-1, with 12 positions matching TRBD1. The trim removed 6 bases at V and 7 bases at J, leaving 6 bases unmatched. CDR1 is MNHNS, CDR2 SASEGT, per germline. The CDR3 has 14 amino acids. This CDR3 is CASRGQGATGEAFF. DNA for the CDR3: TGTGCCAGCAGGGGACAGGGGGCGACGGGTGAAGCTTTCTTT.

The chain joins TRBV27 to TRBJ2-3; no clear D. In germline, CDR1 is MNHEY, CDR2 SMNVEV (reference sequence). Trimming cost V 3 bases and J 1 base, with 11 bases left between them. This CDR3 has 15 amino acids. The CDR3 nucleotides are TGTGCCAGCAGTTTTAAGGAGTGGGGCACAGATACGCAGTATTTT. This gives the protein CASSFKEWGTDTQYF.

V usage is TRBV5-1 and J usage is TRBJ1-1; D is possibly TRBD1 (6 bases). Germline assignment: CDR1 SGHRS and CDR2 YFSETQ. Trimming pared 4 bases from V and 1 base from J, leaving 20 bases between. This CDR3 comprises 17 residues. The CDR3 sequence is CASSQRAGDGSNTEAFF. CDR3 DNA sequence: TGCGCCAGCAGCCAAAGGGCAGGGGACGGTTCGAACACTGAAGCTTTCTTT. The entire variable domain, with the rest obtained from reference TRBV5-1 and TRBJ1-1, is as follows: KAGVTQTPRYLIKTRGQQVTLSCSPISGHRSVSWYQQTPGQGLQFLFEYFSETQRNKGNFPGRFSGRQFSNSRSEMNVSTLELGDSALYLCASSQRAGDGSNTEAFFGQGTRLTVV.

The rearrangement uses TRBV9 and TRBJ2-7; 10 bases align to TRBD2. The CDR3 consists of 16 residues. V shed 4 bases and J 1 base; nucleotides not matched to a gene: 8. CDR1 and CDR2 (germline): SGDLS, YYNGEE. The CDR3 reads CASSPSGSPPSYEQYF. The CDR3 bases are TGTGCCAGCAGCCCTAGCGGGAGCCCCCCGTCCTACGAGCAGTACTTC.

The chain combines TRBV29-1 with TRBJ1-1; maybe TRBD1 (6 bases). The CDR3 runs to 13 residues. Germline V lookup: CDR1 SQVTM, CDR2 ANQGSEA. The ends were cut back, 7 bases at V and 3 bases at J, with 15 bases in the middle. CDR3 protein: CSAAGGGDTEAFF. CDR3 coding DNA: TGCAGCGCCGCAGGAGGGGGGGACACTGAAGCTTTCTTT.

The V call is TRBV10-3, the J call TRBJ2-3; 7 nucleotides align to TRBD1. Germline V gene lookup returns CDR1 ENHRY and CDR2 SYGVKD. CDR3 length equals 15 residues. Trimming at V came to 5 bases and at J to 5 bases, leaving 10 bases not matched to a gene. The CDR3 nucleotides read TGTGCCATCAGTCGAGGGGGCAGCGGCGGAGATACGCAGTATTTT. Its protein product is CAISRGGSGGDTQYF.

The V gene is TRBV7-2, the J gene TRBJ2-1; TRBD1 is a possible D gene (5 bases). Germline CDR1 SGHTA, CDR2 FQGNSA. The CDR3 is 14 residues long. V shed 5 bases and J shed 10 bases, with 18 bases lying between them. The CDR3 coding sequence is TGTGCCAGCAGCCTAGTCTTGTGGGGCGGAGAGCAGTTCTTC. Amino acid sequence: CASSLVLWGGEQFF.

V and J are TRBV7-6 and TRBJ2-7, with no clear D. There are 13 residues in the CDR3. Germline loops: CDR1 SGHVS, CDR2 FNYEAQ. Deletions cut 3 bases from V and 1 base from J, with 7 bases between. CDR3 DNA: TGTGCCAGCAGCTTTTCGACTTCCTACGAGCAGTACTTC. Its translation is CASSFSTSYEQYF.

The chain couples TRBV27 to TRBJ2-3; no definite D call. Per germline, CDR1 MNHEY and CDR2 SMNVEV (reference sequence). The CDR3 length is 13 residues. V lost 2 bases and J 1 base, leaving 4 bases between the germline ends. Here the CDR3 DNA reads TGTGCCAGCAGTTTACCGGGCACAGATACGCAGTATTTT. Translated: CASSLPGTDTQYF.

The chain uses TRBV6-1 and TRBJ2-2; possibly TRBD1 for D (6 bases). V was pared by 7 bases and J by 6 bases, with 18 bases between. CDR1 is MNHNS and CDR2 is SASEGT in the germline V gene. The CDR3 is 15 amino acids. The CDR3: CASTTPSGAPGELFF. The CDR3 nucleotides are TGTGCCAGCACCACACCCTCAGGGGCCCCCGGGGAGCTGTTTTTT.

The chain links TRBV7-9 to TRBJ2-7; a possible D gene is TRBD1 (6 bases). Deletions cut 5 bases from V and 6 bases from J, with 17 bases between. Germline V lookup: CDR1 SEHNR, CDR2 FQNEAQ (reference sequence). CDR3 length: 14 residues. The CDR3 loop is CASSGPGQPFEQYF. DNA for the CDR3: TGTGCCAGCAGCGGTCCGGGACAACCCTTCGAGCAGTACTTC.

J is TRBJ2-5 and V is TRBV4-2; D may be TRBD1 (6 bases). The DNA end lines up better with TRBJ2-7; the J call may be wrong. Germline V lookup: CDR1 LGHNA, CDR2 YNFKEQ. The CDR3 is 14 amino acids. For the CDR3, the DNA is TGTGCCAGCAGCCAAGATCTAGGCAGGGGCGAGCAGTACTTC. This gives the protein CASSQDLGRGEQYF.

J is TRBJ1-1 and V is TRBV18; D gene ambiguous. The germline CDR1 and CDR2 sequences are KGHSH and LQKENI. The length of the CDR3 is 16 residues. Trimming stripped 2 bases from V and 0 bases from J, with 13 bases between. CDR3: CASSPIQTELNTEAFF. In DNA, the CDR3 is TGTGCCAGCTCACCAATACAGACGGAACTGAACACTGAAGCTTTCTTT.

CDR3 amino acids: CASSGDNTGELFF. The CDR3 DNA follows: TGCGCCAGCTCAGGGGATAACACCGGGGAGCTGTTTTTT. This sequence joins TRBV5-1 and TRBJ2-2, with D tentatively TRBD1 (6 bases). Germline lookup yields CDR1 SGHRS and CDR2 YFSETQ. V dropped 7 bases and J dropped 2 bases, with 9 bases sitting between them. The CDR3 spans 13 residues.

The chain has TRBV7-9 and TRBJ2-7; D unresolved. The V gene's germline CDR1 is SEHNR and CDR2 FQNEAQ (reference sequence). The CDR3 consists of 16 residues. V was shortened by 1 base and J by 0 bases, with 13 bases between the two germline ends. The CDR3, as DNA: TGTGCCAGCAGCTTAGAGGCACTATCCAGCTCCTACGAGCAGTACTTC. Amino acids: CASSLEALSSSYEQYF.

Comments on this clone: Mismatch with germline at one junction end may stem from a read error. The V call is TRBV5-1, the J call TRBJ1-1, with TRBD1 identical over 8 bases. From germline, CDR1 is SGHRS and CDR2 YFSETQ. The CDR3 has 17 residues. CDR3 protein: CVSSPRRGGQGATEAFF. Written as DNA, the CDR3 is TGCGTCAGCAGCCCCCGCCGTGGCGGGCAGGGGGCCACTGAAGCTTTCTTT. Using reference TRBV5-1 and TRBJ1-1 for the parts outside the CDR3, the full variable domain is KAGVTQTPRYLIKTRGQQVTLSCSPISGHRSVSWYQQTPGQGLQFLFEYFSETQRNKGNFPGRFSGRQFSNSRSEMNVSTLELGDSALYLCVSSPRRGGQGATEAFFGQGTRLTVV.

The CDR3 bases are TGTGCCAGCGGAAGGACAGGGGGTTACGAGCAGTACTTC. Amino acids: CASGRTGGYEQYF. The chain joins TRBV2 to TRBJ2-7; 10 bases align to TRBD1. The junction had 5 bases not matched to a gene; V was cut back by 8 bases and J by 4 bases. CDR3 length: 13 amino acids. Looked up from germline, CDR1 is SNHLY and CDR2 is FYNNEI.

V usage is TRBV19 and J usage is TRBJ2-3, with TRBD2 matching 12 bases. Germline V CDR1 and CDR2: LNHDA, SQIVND (reference sequence). With 9 bases clipped from V and 0 bases from J, the junction kept 1 base outside the gene matches. The CDR3 has 14 amino acids. CDR3 in DNA: TGTGCCAGCGGGACTAGCGGGAGCACAGATACGCAGTATTTT. Amino acid sequence: CASGTSGSTDTQYF.

This chain joins TRBV7-8 and TRBJ2-7, with TRBD1 identical over 7 bases. CDR1 and CDR2 from the germline V gene are SGHVS and FQNEAQ. The CDR3 contains 13 residues. The V and J ends lost 5 bases and 2 bases, in that order; junction bases with no gene match: 3. The CDR3 region is CASSQGQTYEQYF. DNA for the CDR3: TGTGCCAGCAGCCAGGGACAGACCTACGAGCAGTACTTC.

This chain links TRBV19 with TRBJ2-1, with 8 bases that match TRBD2. Germline values: CDR1 LNHDA, CDR2 SQIVND (reference sequence). CDR3 length: 15 amino acids. The J segment lost 7 bases and the V segment lost 3 bases, leaving 8 bases of the junction unmatched. CDR3 sequence reads: CASSMPGRGGNEQFF. The CDR3 DNA is TGTGCCAGTAGTATGCCGGGACGGGGGGGAAATGAGCAGTTCTTC.

The rearrangement uses TRBV7-8 and TRBJ2-1; 7 nucleotides agree with TRBD2. Germline V gives CDR1 SGHVS, CDR2 FQNEAQ. Losses at the gene ends were 5 bases for V and 4 bases for J; bases not matched to a gene: 2. The CDR3 has 13 residues. DNA for the CDR3: TGTGCCAGCAGCGGGGGGGGATACAATGAGCAGTTCTTC. The encoded protein is CASSGGGYNEQFF.

The chain links TRBV12-2 to TRBJ2-5; TRBD2 was called by the table and not checked on the DNA. TRBV12-2 is a known pseudogene. The CDR3 is made up of 16 amino acids. As DNA, the CDR3 is TGTGCAAGTCGCTTAGCAGGGCAGGGACTTTGGGAGACCCAGTACTTC. It translates to CASRLAGQGLWETQYF.

V usage is TRBV7-2 and J usage is TRBJ2-7; 8 bases align to TRBD2. The V gene's germline CDR1 is SGHTA and CDR2 FQGNSA. This CDR3 region has 16 residues. The ends lost 1 base at V and 6 bases at J; junction bases unmatched: 11. CDR3 bases: TGTGCCAGCAGCTTAGAAAGTTTAGGACTAGCAGCCGAGCAGTACTTC. This encodes CASSLESLGLAAEQYF.

This chain joins TRBV21-1 and TRBJ2-5; the table gives TRBD1 as D, unverified against the DNA. TRBV21-1 is labeled a pseudogene. This CDR3 has 13 amino acids. CDR3 in amino acids: CASSKGQGETQYF. Here the CDR3 DNA reads TGTGCCAGCAGCAAGGGACAGGGAGAGACCCAGTACTTC.

The gene calls are TRBV19 and TRBJ2-5; D is undetermined. The germline V gene has CDR1 LNHDA and CDR2 SQIVND (reference sequence). The CDR3 loop spans 13 amino acids. The V gene lost 6 bases and the J gene lost 1 base, with 9 bases spanning the gap. CDR3 coding DNA: TGTGCCAGTAGCATATTCCTCCAAGAGACCCAGTACTTC. Translation gives CASSIFLQETQYF.